This T cell receptor (beta chain) was retrieved from a study of shared clonotypes between healthy human individuals (dated by TCRdb to 2020 to 2022). Broadly, across the study: The cohort comprised a couple of women and a few men aged 18 to 49 years. To increase sequencing depth and limit assay-specific biases, different laboratories used diverse techniques to prepare libraries and sequence TCR repertoires. Per donor, leukapheresis produced somewhere between about 0.85 and 10 billion PBMCs. For each donor, CD4 naive and CD4 memory were each given three plates, CD8 naive was given two plates, and CD8 memory was given one plate. The study deeply sequenced blood TCR repertoires of 5 or 6 healthy adults to estimate repertoire size and the extent of clonotype sharing between individuals.

General findings and caveats noted by the study authors: Larger estimated clonotype richness was generally found for naive subsets than for memory subsets. Approximately 5% of naive CD4, around 4% of naive CD8, roughly 2.5% of memory CD4, and 0.35% to 0.4% of memory CD8 clonotypes were shared across a handful of donors. The genetic and exposure-history diversity represented was limited by the small number of donors. Even with the large sequencing depth, rarefaction of the sorted-subset datasets indicated that sequencing was incomplete. Sampling was restricted to blood, and TCR repertoires in tissues likely differ from the TCR repertoires found in blood. Clonotypes shared by all four sorted-subset donors showed higher generation probabilities than non-shared clonotypes. Pairwise subsampling led to the expectation that sequencing depth would affect the degree of clonotype sharing among donors.

For this clone: Its binding antigen is unknown. There are no base qualities to consult, and no much larger clone falls within one base.

Using the deep immunoSEQ assay, multiplex PCR amplified TCR CDR3 regions from genomic DNA. For each cell subset, the extracted genomic DNA was distributed evenly across all wells of several immunoSEQ 96-well plates, and each plate served as one replicate. For sorted subsets, around 200 ng genomic DNA, equal to 25,000 to 35,000 T cell genomes, was loaded into each replicate PCR. Purified libraries were measured with a Qubit 3.0 fluorometer, size-checked on a Bioanalyzer 2100, and measured again with the KAPA Library Quantification kit. A separate single-read 150-cycle Illumina NextSeq 550 flow cell was used to sequence each immunoSEQ 96-well plate. Per the authors' processing: The immunoSEQ output contained only junctional sequences without quality scores, so filtering could not match that applied to full-length reads. Sequences were annotated with PyIR, a Python wrapper for IgBLAST v1.9, and V/J genes and CDR3 were assigned using IMGT germline references. Reads were removed for weak V/J assignments (E-value above 1e-6), missing CDR3, stop codons, out-of-frame junctions, or ambiguous translated residues. V3J clonotypes were defined as sequences sharing the same inferred V gene, J gene, and CDR3 amino acid sequence. Percentage overlap between repertoires was computed as shared unique clonotypes divided by the size of the smaller repertoire. Repertoire richness was assessed with RTK rarefaction, the Chao1 estimator, and Recon v2.1 estimates of unobserved clonotypes. For all TCRbeta clonotypes obtained by the gDNA method from a handful of donors, generation probabilities were computed with OLGA. TCRdb stores this immuneACCESS table with in-frame sequences only. Part of the clones is absent; in the studies checked, under half of the shortfall reflects unresolved V genes, and no reason is known for the rest. V, J and clone size reflect that table, while D and trimming were determined from the DNA. The sample has under 85,000 clones on record, 62% of them singletons. The biggest ten clones account for about half of the sample.

Donors were healthy HIV-negative adults with no recently reported acute infections or vaccinations. Only Caucasian adults living in Nashville, Tennessee, USA were represented among the donors. CD8 memory samples were composed of magnetically selected CD45RO+ cells combined with CCR7-negative CD45RA+ effector memory (TemRA) cells. Blood was collected by leukapheresis, and PBMCs were isolated by Ficoll-Histopaque density gradient centrifugation and then cryopreserved in liquid nitrogen vapor phase. Analytical flow cytometry was used to check the purity and quantity of each magnetically sorted T cell population. Each sorted fraction had its genomic DNA isolated and then quantified by UV absorbance on a Nanodrop 2000c. Specimen: memory CD8+ T cells sorted from blood. Sample cell subset or site, as interpreted from the label and publication: CD45RO+ cells pooled with CCR7-negative TemRA cells. The receptor's source is a man aged 25-40 years in good health.

The nucleotides are TGTGCCAGCAGCTTAGTAATTCTAGCGGGAGCCGGGGAGCTGTTTTTT. This sequence encodes CASSLVILAGAGELFF. The chain is assembled from TRBV7-2 and TRBJ2-2; 10 central nucleotides agree with TRBD2. The CDR3 holds 16 amino acids from the cysteine to the phenylalanine. The read is trimmed to its CDR3 DNA, 48 bases read in frame from base 1. CDR1 and CDR2 are drawn from the germline V gene: SGHTA, FQGNSA. For this chain, trimming is 1 base at the V end and 6 bases at the J end, and the number of junction bases without a gene match is 5.